This T cell receptor beta chain was retrieved from a study of molecular identifiers for immune sequencing clone quantification. TCRdb re-derived calls from the PCR reads in MiXCR, one entry per CDR3 protein. The sample carries 62,000 or so distinct CDR3 sequences, around a sixth recorded once. This clonotype was observed at least ten times. Germline V CDR1 and CDR2: SGHTA, FQGNSA. The CDR3 covers 15 residues. V was pared by 4 bases and J by 2 bases, with 15 bases between. This TCR was sampled from a human donor in good health. Some libraries in this study had Jurkat cell RNA spiked in. The chain couples TRBV7-2 to TRBJ2-7; tentatively, D is TRBD2 (6 bases). Sequencing used naive CD8+ T cells from blood, with Jurkat cell RNA spiked in. The subset was: FACS-sorted CD8+CD4-CCR7+CD45RA+ naive T cells. CDR3 residues: CASSSFGGKAYEQYF. CDR3 nucleotides: TGTGCCAGCAGCTCCTTCGGCGGGAAAGCCTACGAGCAGTACTTC.